These T cell receptor beta chains were read from a single sample in a study of CD8+CD57+ T cells in acquired aplastic anemia. From the reads, TCRdb called clonotypes with MiXCR, one entry per CDR3 protein. Of under 200,000 distinct CDR3 sequences listed, around 48% are singletons. The specimen was sorted CD4+, CD8+, or CD8+CD57+ T cells (not recorded which) from PBMCs. These receptors were taken from a human donor with aplastic anemia. Both conserved end residues are part of each CDR3. D genes are given only for firm matches. Size tells how often a clone was seen (once, few, many) or the class of an expanded clone, and some rows leave it out.

- many TRBJ1-2 TRBV19 TGTGCCATCTACACGGGAGGGTTCGGCTACACCTTC CAIYTGGFGYTF
- - TRBJ1-5 TRBV19 TGTGCCAGTAGTATAGTTTCAGGGACACAGCCCCAGCATTTT CASSIVSGTQPQHF
- many TRBJ1-4 TRBV5-5 TGTGCCAGCAGCTTGCACCCAAATGAAAAACTGTTTTTT CASSLHPNEKLFF
- - TRBJ1-1 TRBV10-3 TGTGCCATCAGTGCCGCGAACACTGAAGCTTTCTTT CAISAANTEAFF
- many TRBJ1-2 TRBV4-3 TGCGCCAGCAGCCAAGATCGACTCTATGGCTACACCTTC CASSQDRLYGYTF
- many TRBJ1-4 TRBV13 TGTGCCAGCCGAAGGGGAAATGAAAAACTGTTTTTT CASRRGNEKLFF
- - TRBJ2-5 TRBV2 TGTGCCAGCAGTGAAGCGCTTCGAGGGGAAGAGACCCAGTACTTC CASSEALRGEETQYF
- - TRBJ2-2 TRBV3-1 TGTGCCAGCAGCCGGTTAGCGGACACCGGGGAGCTGTTTTTT CASSRLADTGELFF
- few TRBJ1-2 TRBV28 TGTGCCAGCAGTTTATGGGGACGGACCTATGGCTACACCTTC CASSLWGRTYGYTF
- - TRBJ2-2 TRBV4-1 TGCGCCAGCAGCCAAGGACCGGGTGGCGGGGCTTACACCGGGGAGCTGTTTTTT CASSQGPGGGAYTGELFF
TRBD2 - TRBJ2-5 TRBV20-1 TGCAATGCTAGGGAGTCTAGCGGACAAGAGACCCAGTACTTC CNARESSGQETQYF
TRBD1 - TRBJ1-1 TRBV10-3 TGTGCCATCAGAACGCCGCAGGGGGTCACTGAAGCTTTCTTT CAIRTPQGVTEAFF
TRBD1 - TRBJ1-2 TRBV2 TGTGCCAGCTTACTTGAAGGACAGGGCCTCTATGGCTACACCTTC CASLLEGQGLYGYTF
TRBD1 - TRBJ2-1 TRBV2 TGTGCCAGCTCACCCCGCGGGACAGGGCACAATGAGCAGTTCTTC CASSPRGTGHNEQFF
- few TRBJ1-2 TRBV5-5 TGTGCCAGCAGCCCGGGCCCCTCGCTTAACTATGGCTACACCTTC CASSPGPSLNYGYTF
- - TRBJ1-6 TRBV4-1 TGCGCCAGCAGCCCCCTGGGGGGTGGTAATTCACCCCTCCACTTT CASSPLGGGNSPLHF
- few TRBJ1-5 TRBV2 TGTGCCAGCAGTGAAGGGTTGGGTAGTGAGCACCAGCATTTT CASSEGLGSEHQHF
TRBD1 many TRBJ1-3 TRBV7-8 TGTGCCAGCAGCTTACAGGGGGGGGTGGCTGGAAACACCATATATTTT CASSLQGGVAGNTIYF
- many TRBJ1-2 TRBV6-1 TGTGCCAGCAGTCCCGCCCCCGGGGGGGGCTACACCTTC CASSPAPGGGYTF
- many TRBJ2-7 TRBV6-1 TGTGCCAGCAGTGGGGCCGGTTATAAGAACGAGCAGTACTTC CASSGAGYKNEQYF
- many TRBJ1-6 TRBV29-1 TGCAGCGTTCGGGACGAGGATAGTTCACCCCTCCACTTT CSVRDEDSSPLHF
- - TRBJ1-2 TRBV28 TGTGCCAGCACGTCTAACGGAGGCTACACCTTC CASTSNGGYTF
TRBD1 - TRBJ1-6 TRBV10-3 TGTGCCAGCCATGGGACAGGGGTTTCACCCCTCCACTTT CASHGTGVSPLHF
- few TRBJ2-1 TRBV7-6 TGTGCCAGCAGCCCATGGGACAATGAGCAGTTCTTC CASSPWDNEQFF
- - TRBJ1-1 TRBV10-2 TGCGCCAGTGCCGGCAGGGGACCGCACACTGAAGCTTTCTTT CASAGRGPHTEAFF
- many TRBJ2-6 TRBV6-6 TGTGCCAGCAGTTACGGCAGTCCTGGGGCCAACGTCCTGACTTTC CASSYGSPGANVLTF